A single sample is the source of the 18 T cell receptor beta chains below, sequenced in a study of T-cell reconstitution after alpha-beta-depleted transplantation in children. The library targeted TCRbeta and was prepared with unique molecular identifiers. TCRdb reanalysed the PCR reads using MiXCR and keeps one entry per CDR3 protein. Of hundreds of thousands of distinct CDR3 sequences listed, over 8% are singletons. The sample here was PBMCs from the stem cell graft donor, taken from the stem cell graft. The receptors originated from a human donor who donated a stem cell graft to a child with SCID.

This clonotype was picked up a small number of times. This chain uses TRBV12-3 or TRBV12-4 with TRBJ2-2; 7 nucleotides line up with TRBD1. This CDR3 has 15 amino acids. With 3 bases clipped from V and 1 base from J, the junction kept 2 bases outside the gene matches. In DNA form, the CDR3 reads TGTGCCAGCAGTTTTTACAGGGGGAACACCGGGGAGCTGTTTTTT. It codes for CASSFYRGNTGELFF.

This clonotype was observed many times. The rearrangement links TRBV6-5 to TRBJ1-2; possibly TRBD1 for D (5 bases). Germline CDR1 is MNHEY and CDR2 is SVGAGI. The CDR3 extends over 14 amino acids. V was shortened by 0 bases and J by 4 bases, with 9 bases between the two germline ends. CDR3 amino acids: CASSYSQGSYGYTF. The CDR3, as DNA: TGTGCCAGCAGTTACTCTCAGGGTAGCTATGGCTACACCTTC.

V and J are TRBV6-1 and TRBJ1-3; D call uncertain. Germline-derived CDR1 and CDR2 are MNHNS and SASEGT. The CDR3 is 15 amino acids. Between the trimmed V and J ends, which lost 0 bases and 0 bases, there was a span of 6 bases. The CDR3 DNA reads as TGTGCCAGCAGTGAAGCAGGCATCTCTGGAAACACCATATATTTT. As protein: CASSEAGISGNTIYF.

This chain connects TRBV7-3 to TRBJ2-3, with 8 positions matching TRBD2. The germline V gene has CDR1 SGHTA and CDR2 FQGTGA. This CDR3 spans 14 amino acids. The V segment lost 5 bases and the J segment 5 bases; nucleotides outside the gene matches: 6. This CDR3 reads CASSTGLAGDTQYF. In DNA form, the CDR3 reads TGTGCCAGCAGCACTGGACTAGCCGGAGATACGCAGTATTTT.

This clonotype was recorded many times. V gene TRBV9 combines with J gene TRBJ2-3; TRBD2 matches at 11 bases. Germline CDR1 and CDR2: SGDLS and YYNGEE. V dropped 7 bases and J dropped 0; count of bases not matched to a gene: 7. The CDR3 loop spans 16 amino acids. The CDR3: CASASGGNPSTDTQYF. The CDR3 DNA follows: TGTGCCAGCGCTAGCGGGGGGAACCCGAGCACAGATACGCAGTATTTT.

This sequence joins TRBV7-9 and TRBJ1-1, with D possibly TRBD1 on 5 matching bases. Trimming took off 4 bases at V and 8 bases at J, with 14 bases between the two ends. Germline V gives CDR1 SEHNR, CDR2 FQNEAQ (reference sequence). The length of the CDR3 is 13 residues. The CDR3: CASSWWGSVEAFF. CDR3 DNA sequence: TGTGCCAGCAGCTGGTGGGGGTCGGTGGAAGCTTTCTTT.

V usage is TRBV20-1 and J usage is TRBJ2-7, with TRBD1 matching over 10 bases. Unmatched junction bases numbered 6, after V lost 3 bases and J lost 4 bases. The length of the CDR3 is 14 residues. Germline CDR1 and CDR2: DFQATT and SNEGSKA (reference sequence). The CDR3 reads CSASVGQGVYEQYF. The CDR3 nucleotides read TGCAGTGCTAGTGTAGGACAGGGGGTTTACGAGCAGTACTTC.

The chain joins TRBV20-1 to TRBJ1-6; D is ambiguous. CDR1 is DFQATT and CDR2 is SNEGSKA in the germline V gene (reference sequence). The CDR3 has 13 amino acids. V shed 6 bases and J shed 5 bases, with 11 bases lying between them. Here the CDR3 DNA reads TGCAGTGCACATACACCGGATAATTCACCCCTCCACTTT. Translation gives CSAHTPDNSPLHF.

This clonotype appeared a few times. The chain has TRBV29-1 and TRBJ2-1, with a possible D match to TRBD2 (6 bases). CDR3 length: 14 residues. CDR1 and CDR2 (germline): SQVTM, ANQGSEA. Trimming removed 6 bases at V and 5 bases at J, with 17 bases between. The chain's CDR3 is CSVRDFGSNNEQFF. CDR3 nucleotide sequence: TGCAGCGTCCGGGACTTCGGGTCCAACAATGAGCAGTTCTTC.

This clonotype showed up many times. As DNA, the CDR3 is TGTGCCAGCAGCACTGGGGGGCCAGATACGCAGTATTTT. Translated: CASSTGGPDTQYF. This chain uses TRBV11-2 with TRBJ2-3; D tentatively reads TRBD1 or TRBD2 (6 bases each). The V end lost 5 bases, the J end lost 4 bases, and 10 bases lay between the germline ends. Per the germline V gene, CDR1 is SGHAT and CDR2 is FQNNGV. This CDR3 spans 13 amino acids.

This clonotype has ten or more counts. This chain joins TRBV12-3 or TRBV12-4 and TRBJ2-3; tentative D call: TRBD2 (7 bases). This CDR3 spans 15 amino acids. Trimming took off 6 bases at V and 0 bases at J, with 13 bases between the two ends. Here the CDR3 reads CASRRGGTSTDTQYF. The CDR3 DNA is TGTGCCAGCAGGAGGGGGGGCACTAGCACAGATACGCAGTATTTT.

The DNA of the CDR3 is TGCAGTGTATTCAGGGGGAACCAGCCCCAGCATTTT. Translated, it gives CSVFRGNQPQHF. The rearrangement links TRBV20-1 to TRBJ1-5; 7 bases align to TRBD1. V shed 7 bases and J 7 bases; nucleotides not matched to a gene: 7. The CDR3 loop spans 12 amino acids. The V gene's germline CDR1 is DFQATT and CDR2 SNEGSKA (reference sequence).

The chain is built from TRBV5-1 and TRBJ2-7; possible D gene TRBD1, 5 bases. V was shortened by 5 bases and J by 0 bases, with 18 bases between the two germline ends. Per germline, CDR1 SGHRS and CDR2 YFSETQ. The CDR3 extends over 16 amino acids. Written as DNA, the CDR3 is TGCGCCAGCAGTCAATTCGGACACTCAAGCTCCTACGAGCAGTACTTC. Translated, it gives CASSQFGHSSSYEQYF.

This clonotype was seen a few times. Here the CDR3 reads CASSGTGTGGTQYF. In DNA, the CDR3 is TGTGCCAGCTCCGGGACAGGGACAGGAGGGACCCAGTACTTC. V is TRBV6-1 and J is TRBJ2-5, with TRBD1 matching over 9 bases. Germline loops: CDR1 MNHNS, CDR2 SASEGT. CDR3 length: 14 residues. After removal of 8 bases from V and 7 bases from J, the junction contained 11 bases not matched to a gene.

The V call is TRBV12-3 or TRBV12-4, the J call TRBJ2-5; 9 bases agree with TRBD2. The V and J ends lost 1 base and 2 bases, in that order; junction bases with no gene match: 2. The CDR3 covers 15 residues. The DNA of the CDR3 is TGTGCCAGCAGTTTAGTAACTAGCGGGCAAGAGACCCAGTACTTC. This encodes CASSLVTSGQETQYF.

The chain's CDR3 is CASSVQAEGYTF. The CDR3 nucleotides read TGCGCCAGCAGCGTCCAGGCAGAAGGCTACACCTTC. The rearrangement links TRBV5-1 to TRBJ1-2; D call uncertain. V was shortened by 4 bases and J by 8 bases, with 12 bases between the two germline ends. Germline-derived CDR1 and CDR2 are SGHRS and YFSETQ. The CDR3 is 12 amino acids.

The V gene is TRBV29-1, the J gene TRBJ2-3, with 9 bases identical to TRBD2. The CDR3 is 13 amino acids. The germline gives CDR1 SQVTM, CDR2 ANQGSEA. DNA of the CDR3: TGCAGTCATAGCGGGGGAGGTACAGATACGCAGTATTTT. This sequence encodes CSHSGGGTDTQYF.

A few counts support this clonotype. The V and J genes are TRBV12-3 or TRBV12-4 and TRBJ1-2, with 8 bases that match TRBD1. J lost 6 bases, V lost 7 bases, and 10 bases had no gene match. CDR3 length equals 14 residues. CDR3 DNA: TGTGCCAGCACCGAAAGGACAGGGACGAATGGCTACACCTTC. The encoded protein is CASTERTGTNGYTF.